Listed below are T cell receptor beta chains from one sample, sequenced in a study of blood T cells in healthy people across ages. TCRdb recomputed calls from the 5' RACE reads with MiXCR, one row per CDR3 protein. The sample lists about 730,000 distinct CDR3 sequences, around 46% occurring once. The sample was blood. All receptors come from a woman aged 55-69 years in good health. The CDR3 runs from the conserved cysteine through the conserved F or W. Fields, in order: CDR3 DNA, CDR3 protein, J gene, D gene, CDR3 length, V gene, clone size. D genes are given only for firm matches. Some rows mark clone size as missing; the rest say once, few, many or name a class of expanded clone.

TGTGCCAGCAGCCAAACTCGGGGGAAACAGTTCTTC,CASSQTRGKQFF,TRBJ2-1,NA,12,TRBV3-1,NA
TGTGCTAGCAGTAGTGGGGACAATGAGCAGTACTTC,CASSSGDNEQYF,TRBJ2-5,NA,12,TRBV7-7,NA
TGTGCCAGCAGCTTGGGCAGGGGTGGTCGTGAGACCCAGTACTTC,CASSLGRGGRETQYF,TRBJ2-5,NA,15,TRBV5-6,NA
TGCAGCGTTGATGCGGGAGGGCCAAATGAGCAGTTCTTC,CSVDAGGPNEQFF,TRBJ2-1,TRBD2,13,TRBV29-1,NA
TGTGCCAGCAGTGTTGACGGACCGAATAACTATGGCTACACCTTC,CASSVDGPNNYGYTF,TRBJ1-2,NA,15,TRBV2,NA
TGTGCCAGCAGCCAAGAACATTTTGGCCCGTATACCCAAGAGACCCAGTACTTC,CASSQEHFGPYTQETQYF,TRBJ2-5,NA,18,TRBV3-1,many
TGTGCCAGCAGCCTCCTACCTGGGACGGATAACTATGGCTACACCTTC,CASSLLPGTDNYGYTF,TRBJ1-2,NA,16,TRBV3-1,few
TGTGCCATCAGTGAGTCTTCCGGGGCCGGGAGCTACGAGCAGTACTTC,CAISESSGAGSYEQYF,TRBJ2-7,NA,16,TRBV10-3,many
TGTGCCAGCATCGCGTGGGGATTAGAGGATGAGCAGTTCTTC,CASIAWGLEDEQFF,TRBJ2-1,NA,14,TRBV6-1,NA
TGTGCCAGCTCACGGGACAGGGGGCGTCGTACGCAGTATTTT,CASSRDRGRRTQYF,TRBJ2-3,TRBD1,14,TRBV18,NA
TGTGCCAGCAGCTTAGACACTGAGCAGTTCTTC,CASSLDTEQFF,TRBJ2-1,NA,11,TRBV7-2,few
TGTGCCAGCAGCTTAGATCGATTAGCCCAGTTCTTC,CASSLDRLAQFF,TRBJ2-1,NA,12,TRBV11-2,NA
TGTGCCAGCAGTGAATTCAGGTATTCTGCCAAAAACATTCAGTACTTC,CASSEFRYSAKNIQYF,TRBJ2-4,NA,16,TRBV6-1,NA
TGTGCCAGCAGCACCACGGACAGGGGGGACGAGCAGTACTTC,CASSTTDRGDEQYF,TRBJ2-7,TRBD1,14,TRBV7-8,NA
TGTGCCACCAGCAGAGGCGCATCCGATAGCACAGATACGCAGTATTTT,CATSRGASDSTDTQYF,TRBJ2-3,NA,16,TRBV15,few
TGCAGTGCTAGAGATGGCATCAATGGCTACACCTTC,CSARDGINGYTF,TRBJ1-2,NA,12,TRBV20-1,NA
TGTGCCACCTCGTCCGGACAGGGGGAGCTGTTTTTT,CATSSGQGELFF,TRBJ2-2,NA,12,TRBV10-3,many
TGCGCCAGCAGCTTGGCTCGGCTAGCGGGATCTAGCACAGATACGCAGTATTTT,CASSLARLAGSSTDTQYF,TRBJ2-3,TRBD2,18,TRBV5-1,NA
TGTGCCAGCAGCCTGGGGAGAGGCTCCTACAATGAGCAGTTCTTC,CASSLGRGSYNEQFF,TRBJ2-1,NA,15,TRBV27,many
TGTGCCAGCAGGGAATATCAAGGATCGGGCGAGCAGTTCTTC,CASREYQGSGEQFF,TRBJ2-1,NA,14,TRBV6-5,NA
TGCAGTGCGGTCGCTACCTACGAGCAGTACTTC,CSAVATYEQYF,TRBJ2-7,NA,11,TRBV20-1,NA
TGTGCCAGCAGCCGAGCGGGGCCCCTAGGGCAGTTCTTC,CASSRAGPLGQFF,TRBJ2-1,TRBD2,13,TRBV7-9,NA
TGTGCCAGCAGCTTAAGGGACAGGGGCGCCTATGGCTACACCTTC,CASSLRDRGAYGYTF,TRBJ1-2,TRBD1,15,TRBV7-2,few
TGTGCCAGCGGGGGGGCAGCGGAGACCCAGTACTTC,CASGGAAETQYF,TRBJ2-5,NA,12,TRBV3-1,NA
TGTGCCAGCAGTGCTCTTGGAGTTCGAGATACGCAGTATTTT,CASSALGVRDTQYF,TRBJ2-3,NA,14,TRBV7-2,few
TGTGCCAGCAGCTTAGATCTTACAGGGGGCCATGGCTACACCTTC,CASSLDLTGGHGYTF,TRBJ1-2,TRBD1,15,TRBV11-2,many
TGTGCCAGCAGCCAAGAGGTAGCTAGCGGGGGGGGGAATGAGCAGTTCTTC,CASSQEVASGGGNEQFF,TRBJ2-1,TRBD2,17,TRBV4-2,NA
TGCAGTGCGAAAGGGAGTAGCAATCAGCCCCAGCATTTT,CSAKGSSNQPQHF,TRBJ1-5,NA,13,TRBV20-1,few
TGCAGCGTTGAAGCCGAGGGGTTGGGTGAAAAACTGTTTTTT,CSVEAEGLGEKLFF,TRBJ1-4,NA,14,TRBV29-1,NA
TGCGCCAGCAGATCCGGGGGGGGATACAATGAGCAGTACTTC,CASRSGGGYNEQYF,TRBJ2-7,TRBD2,14,TRBV5-1,NA
TGTGCCAGCAGCTGGGCGGGCGGGAATGAGCAGTACTTC,CASSWAGGNEQYF,TRBJ2-5,NA,13,TRBV7-2,NA